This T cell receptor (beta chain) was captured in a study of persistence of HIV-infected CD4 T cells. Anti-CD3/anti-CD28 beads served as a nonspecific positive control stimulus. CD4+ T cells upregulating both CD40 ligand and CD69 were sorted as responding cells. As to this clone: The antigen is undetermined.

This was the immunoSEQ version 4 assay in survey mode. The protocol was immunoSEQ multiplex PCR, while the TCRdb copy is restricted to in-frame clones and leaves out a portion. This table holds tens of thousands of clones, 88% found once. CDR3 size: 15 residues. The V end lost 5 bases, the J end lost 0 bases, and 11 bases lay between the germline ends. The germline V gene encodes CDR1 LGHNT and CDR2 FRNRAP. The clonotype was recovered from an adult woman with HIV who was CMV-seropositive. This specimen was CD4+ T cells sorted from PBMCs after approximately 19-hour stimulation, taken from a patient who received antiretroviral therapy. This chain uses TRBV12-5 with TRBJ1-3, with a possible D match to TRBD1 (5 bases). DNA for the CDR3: TGTGCTAGTGGTCCCCCAGGGAGCTCTGGAAACACCATATATTTT. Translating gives CASGPPGSSGNTIYF.